Only a few counts were recorded for the clone carrying this TCR beta chain. The data originate from a study of T cells in Graves' hyperthyroidism and ophthalmopathy. Amplified TCR beta CDR3 regions came from RNA transcripts. TCR CDR3 underwent first-round RT-PCR with the HTBI primer set. TCRdb itself ran the multiplex PCR reads through MiXCR, one entry per CDR3 protein. Of around 55,000 distinct CDR3 sequences in the sample, over 40% are singletons; the top ten hold approximately 9.1%. V was cut by 1 base and J by 3 bases, with 9 bases left in between. This CDR3 is 14 amino acids long. The chain carries TRBV12-3 or TRBV12-4 and TRBJ1-1, with no clear D. This receptor was obtained from a woman between 45 and 60 years old with Graves' ophthalmopathy. The sequenced sample was blood. The CDR3, as DNA: TGTGCCAGCAGTTTAGGCCAGCCCGACACTGAAGCTTTCTTT. Amino acids: CASSLGQPDTEAFF.